The 15 T cell receptor beta chains below were found in one sample sequenced in a study of blood T cell repertoires in COVID-19. Produced via immunoSEQ multiplex PCR; TCRdb's table is partial and in-frame only. Here the sample spans 250,000 to 350,000 clones, around 88% being singletons. Source material: peripheral blood. Source of these receptors: a woman aged 45-59 years with acute or convalescent COVID-19.

With regard to this clone: Other DNA sequences within the sample encode an identical CDR3. This chain connects TRBV24-1 to TRBJ2-5, with TRBD1 identical over 7 bases. Per the germline V gene, CDR1 is KGHDR and CDR2 is SFDVKD. The trim removed 4 bases at V and 1 base at J, leaving 5 bases unmatched. This CDR3 comprises 15 residues. This chain's CDR3 is CATSDPRTGQETQYF. The CDR3 DNA reads TGTGCCACCAGTGACCCTCGGACAGGCCAAGAGACCCAGTACTTC.

The chain combines TRBV5-4 with TRBJ2-1, with 9 bases identical to TRBD1. The CDR3 is 15 residues long. V was pared by 2 bases and J by 6 bases, with 6 bases of the junction left unmatched. Germline assignment: CDR1 SGHNT and CDR2 YYREEE (reference sequence). The CDR3 DNA reads TGTGCCAGCAGCTTACGACAGGGGGGTTTCAATGAGCAGTTCTTC. This translates into CASSLRQGGFNEQFF.

The chain employs TRBV27 and TRBJ1-4; D may be TRBD1 (5 bases). Per the germline V gene, CDR1 is MNHEY and CDR2 is SMNVEV (reference sequence). The CDR3 is 15 amino acids. With 2 bases removed from V and 8 bases from J, the gap between germline ends came to 15 bases. Here the CDR3 reads CASSLGAGLEEKLFF. CDR3 sequence (DNA): TGTGCCAGCAGTTTAGGGGCAGGGCTCGAGGAAAAACTGTTTTTT.

The V and J genes are TRBV4-1 and TRBJ2-1; D is perhaps TRBD2 (5 bases). V was cut by 0 bases and J by 1 base, with 10 bases left in between. Germline V gene data show CDR1 as MGHRA and CDR2 as YSYEKL. There are 16 residues in the CDR3. CDR3 nucleotides: TGCGCCAGCAGCCAAGAGGTCGGGGATTCCTACAATGAGCAGTTCTTC. It codes for CASSQEVGDSYNEQFF.

The V and J genes are TRBV7-3 and TRBJ1-1; 8 bases match TRBD1. Germline CDR1 SGHTA, CDR2 FQGTGA. The CDR3 consists of 15 residues. V lost 6 bases to trimming and J lost 4 bases; unmatched junction nucleotides: 10. CDR3 sequence (DNA): TGTGCCAGCAGTCTGACAGGGGATCCCTTCACTGAAGCTTTCTTT. It yields the protein CASSLTGDPFTEAFF.

The rearrangement links TRBV6-5 to TRBJ2-2; tentatively, D is TRBD2 (7 bases). Trimming shortened V by 7 bases and J by 3 bases, and 15 bases separated the two germline ends. The CDR3 contains 15 residues. Germline lookup yields CDR1 MNHEY and CDR2 SVGAGI. The CDR3 DNA follows: TGTGCCAGCATTATGGGCGGGGGCTACACCGGGGAGCTGTTTTTT. Translated: CASIMGGGYTGELFF.

CDR3: CASSQKTGPYGYTF. The CDR3 DNA follows: TGCGCCAGCAGCCAAAAGACAGGACCCTATGGCTACACCTTC. This rearrangement joins TRBV4-3 to TRBJ1-2; D is perhaps TRBD1 (6 bases). V lost 2 bases and J lost 4, with 11 bases in between. CDR1 LGHNA and CDR2 YSLEER come from the germline V gene. The CDR3 has 14 amino acids.

This rearrangement joins TRBV3-1 (or the pseudogene TRBV3-2) to TRBJ1-4, with TRBD1 matching 8 bases. V trimming: 3 bases; J trimming: 5 bases; junction bases outside the gene matches: 2. The CDR3 is made up of 14 amino acids. In germline, CDR1 is LGHDT, CDR2 YNNKEL (reference sequence). The CDR3 loop is CASSQTGENEKLFF. The CDR3 nucleotides are TGTGCCAGCAGCCAGACAGGGGAGAATGAAAAACTGTTTTTT.

Remarks on this clone: This sample includes further DNA sequences coding for the same CDR3. This sequence joins TRBV5-1 and TRBJ1-2, with 7 bases lining up with TRBD1. Germline values: CDR1 SGHRS, CDR2 YFSETQ. The CDR3 runs to 12 residues. Unmatched junction bases numbered 3, after V lost 4 bases and J lost 6 bases. The CDR3 reads CASSLQGDGYTF. The DNA for the CDR3 is TGCGCCAGCAGCCTTCAGGGGGATGGCTACACCTTC.

This chain connects TRBV7-2 to TRBJ1-1; D is undetermined. V lost 2 bases and J 6 bases, leaving 13 bases between the germline ends. Germline V gene lookup returns CDR1 SGHTA and CDR2 FQGNSA. The CDR3 contains 14 residues. The chain's CDR3 is CASSLSGSGAEAFF. CDR3 nucleotides: TGTGCCAGCAGCTTATCGGGTTCCGGGGCTGAAGCTTTCTTT.

V gene TRBV5-4 combines with J gene TRBJ1-2; 8 positions agree with TRBD1. The germline V gene encodes CDR1 SGHNT and CDR2 YYREEE (reference sequence). This CDR3 is built from 15 residues. The J segment lost 5 bases and the V segment lost 4 bases, leaving 10 bases of the junction unmatched. CDR3 bases: TGTGCCAGCAGCCACCGGGACAGGAGGTTATATGGCTACACCTTC. Translating it yields CASSHRDRRLYGYTF.

As concerns this clone: Other nucleotide sequences from this sample produce the same CDR3. The rearrangement links TRBV2 to TRBJ1-1; D remains ambiguous. This CDR3 spans 13 amino acids. Trimming removed 4 bases from V and 0 bases from J, with 6 bases in between. Germline V gene data show CDR1 as SNHLY and CDR2 as FYNNEI. DNA of the CDR3: TGTGCCAGCAGTGTTGGAGTGAACACTGAAGCTTTCTTT. Protein product: CASSVGVNTEAFF. Full variable domain (missing parts from reference TRBV2 and TRBJ1-1): EPEVTQTPSHQVTQMGQEVILRCVPISNHLYFYWYRQILGQKVEFLVSFYNNEISEKSEIFDDQFSVERPDGSNFTLKIRSTKLEDSAMYFCASSVGVNTEAFFGQGTRLTVV.

The chain links TRBV2 to TRBJ2-1; tentatively, D is TRBD2 (5 bases). The CDR3 covers 15 residues. Germline V gene lookup returns CDR1 SNHLY and CDR2 FYNNEI. V gave up 6 bases and J gave up 0 bases, with 12 bases separating them. CDR3 sequence: CASSAAESSYNEQFF. As DNA, the CDR3 is TGTGCCAGCAGCGCAGCGGAGAGCTCCTACAATGAGCAGTTCTTC. Variable domain in full (rest from reference TRBV2 and TRBJ2-1): EPEVTQTPSHQVTQMGQEVILRCVPISNHLYFYWYRQILGQKVEFLVSFYNNEISEKSEIFDDQFSVERPDGSNFTLKIRSTKLEDSAMYFCASSAAESSYNEQFFGPGTRLTVL.

V and J are TRBV6-5 and TRBJ1-3, with D hard to call. The V end was cut by 8 bases, the J end by 4 bases, with 6 bases between. There are 11 residues in the CDR3. In germline, CDR1 is MNHEY, CDR2 SVGAGI. The CDR3 sequence is CASRRGNTIYF. CDR3 DNA: TGTGCCAGCCGGCGGGGAAACACCATATATTTT.

This chain connects TRBV19 to TRBJ1-3; D might be TRBD1 (5 bases). The V gene lost 5 bases and the J gene lost 0 bases, with 11 bases spanning the gap. The CDR3 covers 15 residues. The germline gives CDR1 LNHDA, CDR2 SQIVND (reference sequence). CDR3 residues: CASSVEGHSGNTIYF. Written as DNA, the CDR3 is TGTGCCAGTAGTGTGGAAGGACACTCTGGAAACACCATATATTTT.